The clone carrying this T cell receptor (beta chain) was counted ten times or more. Its matching antigen is unknown. RNA was extracted from bulk tissue without any cell sorting. More than 3 cm separated this lung sample from the edge of the tumor. TCRbeta libraries were built with three rounds of nested PCR, modified from ARM-PCR. TCRdb re-analysed the multiplex PCR reads in MiXCR, keeping a single row per CDR3 protein. This table has about 48,000 distinct CDR3 sequences, around 60% appearing once. This sample was taken from a study of tumor and adjacent non-tumor tissue in lung cancer. Study-level information: Samples averaged around 4 million productive TCRbeta reads each.

Overall study findings and caveats: Tumor repertoires had a smaller top 100 clone share than normal lung.

From germline, CDR1 is ENHRY and CDR2 SYGVKD. Trimming took off 2 bases at V and 4 bases at J, with 8 bases between the two ends. The CDR3 runs 13 residues. Sample: distant non-tumor lung tissue. This chain joins TRBV10-3 and TRBJ2-5; D may be TRBD2 (5 bases). This clonotype was sampled from a woman in her 70s with non-small cell lung cancer. The CDR3 region is CAISESEGETQYF. The CDR3 DNA reads as TGTGCCATCAGTGAGAGCGAGGGAGAGACCCAGTACTTC.